This T cell receptor (beta chain) is from a study of T cell repertoires in cytomegalovirus infection. TCRdb reprocessed the reads with MiXCR, giving one entry per CDR3 protein. The sample records 310,000 or so distinct CDR3 sequences, roughly a sixth being singletons. Findings and limits, study-wide: Adding up the frequency of public TCR beta families identified people who carried CMV plus the relevant HLA.

Points on this clonotype: The target antigen is unknown.

Per the germline V gene, CDR1 is SEHNR and CDR2 is FQNEAQ (reference sequence). V lost 2 bases, J lost 8 bases, and 13 bases lay in between. The CDR3 has 14 amino acids. The sequence came from a human donor in good health (CMV status not recorded). Some clones in this sample may be carry-over from other donors' samples. The chain combines TRBV7-9 with TRBJ2-1, with unresolved D. The sequencing sample was made of PBMCs. CDR3 protein: CASSLTAIVDEQFF. CDR3 nucleotides: TGTGCCAGCAGCTTAACAGCGATAGTAGATGAGCAGTTCTTC.